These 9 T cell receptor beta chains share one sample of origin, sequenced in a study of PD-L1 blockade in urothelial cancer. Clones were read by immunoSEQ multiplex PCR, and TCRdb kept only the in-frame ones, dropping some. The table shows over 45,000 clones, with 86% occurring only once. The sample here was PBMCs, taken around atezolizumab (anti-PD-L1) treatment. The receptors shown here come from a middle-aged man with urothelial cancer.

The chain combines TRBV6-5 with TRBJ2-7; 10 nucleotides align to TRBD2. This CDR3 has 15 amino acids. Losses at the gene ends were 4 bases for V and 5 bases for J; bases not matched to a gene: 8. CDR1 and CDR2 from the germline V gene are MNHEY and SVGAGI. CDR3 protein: CASSSYRLAGNEQYF. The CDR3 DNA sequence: TGTGCCAGCAGTTCCTACAGACTAGCGGGTAACGAGCAGTACTTC.

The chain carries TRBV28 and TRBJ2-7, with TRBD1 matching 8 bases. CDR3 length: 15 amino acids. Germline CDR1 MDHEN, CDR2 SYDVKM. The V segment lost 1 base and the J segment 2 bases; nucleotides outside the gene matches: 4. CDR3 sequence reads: CASSLSGGLTYEQYF. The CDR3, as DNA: TGTGCCAGCAGTTTATCAGGGGGCCTAACCTACGAGCAGTACTTC.

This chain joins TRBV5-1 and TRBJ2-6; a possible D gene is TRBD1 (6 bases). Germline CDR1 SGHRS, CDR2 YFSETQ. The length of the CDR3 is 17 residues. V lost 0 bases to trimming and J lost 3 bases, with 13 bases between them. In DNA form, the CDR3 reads TGCGCCAGCAGCTTGGGGGGGCTGGGCTTTGGGGCCAACGTCCTGACTTTC. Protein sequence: CASSLGGLGFGANVLTF. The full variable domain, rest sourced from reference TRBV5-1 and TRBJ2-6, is KAGVTQTPRYLIKTRGQQVTLSCSPISGHRSVSWYQQTPGQGLQFLFEYFSETQRNKGNFPGRFSGRQFSNSRSEMNVSTLELGDSALYLCASSLGGLGFGANVLTFGAGSRLTVL.

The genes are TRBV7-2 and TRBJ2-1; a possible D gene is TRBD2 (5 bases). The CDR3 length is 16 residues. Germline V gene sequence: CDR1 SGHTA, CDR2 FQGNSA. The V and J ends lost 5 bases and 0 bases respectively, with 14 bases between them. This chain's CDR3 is CASSTRTDPSYNEQFF. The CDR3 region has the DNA TGTGCCAGCAGCACTAGGACGGATCCCTCCTACAATGAGCAGTTCTTC.

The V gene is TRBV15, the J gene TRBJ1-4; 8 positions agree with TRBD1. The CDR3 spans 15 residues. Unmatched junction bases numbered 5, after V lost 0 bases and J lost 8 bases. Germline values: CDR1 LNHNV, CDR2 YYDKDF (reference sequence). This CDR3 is CATSRDGQGGEKLFF. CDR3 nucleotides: TGTGCCACCAGCAGAGATGGACAGGGCGGGGAAAAACTGTTTTTT.

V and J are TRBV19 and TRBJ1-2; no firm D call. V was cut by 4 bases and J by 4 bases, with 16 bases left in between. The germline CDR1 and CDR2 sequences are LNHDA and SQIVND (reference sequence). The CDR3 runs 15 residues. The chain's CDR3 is CASSKAERPIYGYTF. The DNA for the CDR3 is TGTGCCAGTAGTAAGGCGGAACGTCCCATCTATGGCTACACCTTC.

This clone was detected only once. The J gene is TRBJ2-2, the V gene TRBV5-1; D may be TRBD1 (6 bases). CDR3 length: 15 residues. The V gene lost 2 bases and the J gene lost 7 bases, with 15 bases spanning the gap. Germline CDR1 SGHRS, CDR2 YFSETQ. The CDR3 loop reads CASSLRTATGGELFF. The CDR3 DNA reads TGCGCCAGCAGCTTAAGGACAGCAACGGGCGGGGAGCTGTTTTTT.

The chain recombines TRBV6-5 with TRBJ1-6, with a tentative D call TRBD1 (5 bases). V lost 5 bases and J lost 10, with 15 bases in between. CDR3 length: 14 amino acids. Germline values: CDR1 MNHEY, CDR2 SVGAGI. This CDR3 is CASSVLGVESPLHF. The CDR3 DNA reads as TGTGCCAGCAGTGTCCTAGGGGTGGAATCACCCCTCCACTTT.

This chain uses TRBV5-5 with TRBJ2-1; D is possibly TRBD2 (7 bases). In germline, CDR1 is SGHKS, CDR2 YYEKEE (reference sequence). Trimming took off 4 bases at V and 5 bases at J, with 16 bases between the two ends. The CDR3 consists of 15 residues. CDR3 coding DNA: TGTGCCAGCAGCCGGGGGGCCGGAAAAGACAATGAGCAGTTCTTC. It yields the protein CASSRGAGKDNEQFF.